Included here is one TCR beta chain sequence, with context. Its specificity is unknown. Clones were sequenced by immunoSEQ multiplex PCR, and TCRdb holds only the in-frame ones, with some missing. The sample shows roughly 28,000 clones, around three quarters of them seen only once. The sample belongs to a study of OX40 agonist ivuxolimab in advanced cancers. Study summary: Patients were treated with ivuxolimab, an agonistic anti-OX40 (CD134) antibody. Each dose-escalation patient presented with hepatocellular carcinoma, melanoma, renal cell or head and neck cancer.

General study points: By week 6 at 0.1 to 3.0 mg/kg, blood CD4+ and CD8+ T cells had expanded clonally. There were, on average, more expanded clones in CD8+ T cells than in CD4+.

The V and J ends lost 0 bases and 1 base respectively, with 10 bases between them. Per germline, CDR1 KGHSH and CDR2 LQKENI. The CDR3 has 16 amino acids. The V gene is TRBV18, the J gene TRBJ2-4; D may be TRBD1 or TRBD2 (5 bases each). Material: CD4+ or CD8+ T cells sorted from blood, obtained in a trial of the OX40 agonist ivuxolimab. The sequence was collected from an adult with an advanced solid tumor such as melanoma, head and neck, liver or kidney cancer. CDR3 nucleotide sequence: TGTGCCAGCTCACCACCGGGGGAGAGGGCCAAAAACATTCAGTACTTC. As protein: CASSPPGERAKNIQYF. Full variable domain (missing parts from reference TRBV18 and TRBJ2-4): NAGVMQNPRHLVRRRGQEARLRCSPMKGHSHVYWYRQLPEEGLKFMVYLQKENIIDESGMPKERFSAEFPKEGPSILRIQQVVRGDSAAYFCASSPPGERAKNIQYFGAGTRLSVL.